These T cell receptor beta chains were read from a single sample in a study of blood T cell repertoires in COVID-19. The assay was immunoSEQ multiplex PCR, and TCRdb's table has in-frame clones only and misses some. The profile covers around 130,000 clones, with roughly 83% appearing a single time and around 13% taken by the ten largest. The specimen sequenced was peripheral blood. Receptor source: a woman in her twenties or thirties who had recovered from COVID-19. Both conserved end residues are part of each CDR3. A D gene is named only where the DNA matches it firmly.

TRBD1	TRBV29-1	TRBJ1-4	CSVESTGDVEKLFF
-	TRBV4-1	TRBJ1-6	CASSQAHRESSPLHF
TRBD1	TRBV15	TRBJ1-5	CATSRATGQGGNQPQHF
-	TRBV7-2	TRBJ1-2	CASSPSGASNYGYTF
-	TRBV18	TRBJ2-7	CASSPRQADAYEQYF
-	TRBV7-9	TRBJ2-7	CASSLGAVQGNYEQYF
-	TRBV30	TRBJ1-1	CAWSAGDWGTEAFF
TRBD1	TRBV6-5	TRBJ1-2	CASRETGENYGYTF
-	TRBV20-1	TRBJ2-5	CSATQETQYF
-	TRBV10-1	TRBJ2-1	CASSRTFTPSGYNEQFF
-	TRBV27	TRBJ1-5	CASRRGNQPQHF
-	TRBV3-1/TRBV3-2	TRBJ1-1	CASSYTGGNTEAFF
-	TRBV29-1	TRBJ2-7	CSVAQGGFSYEQYF
TRBD1	TRBV19	TRBJ1-1	CASGTGINTEAFF
-	TRBV7-9	TRBJ1-2	CASSLGRSGYTF
TRBD2	TRBV25-1	TRBJ2-5	CASSEYGSGTVRETQYF
TRBD1	TRBV4-1	TRBJ1-1	CASSPPTGDTEAFF
TRBD1	TRBV6-6	TRBJ1-2	CASTNGTGALNYGYTF
TRBD2	TRBV5-1	TRBJ2-3	CASSLVGTSGIGTDTQYF
-	TRBV9	TRBJ2-2	CASSAALGAIPYGELFF
-	TRBV27	TRBJ2-7	CASSSIGGGSSYEQYF
TRBD1	TRBV28	TRBJ1-4	CASSWGQGNNEKLFF
TRBD1	TRBV4-1	TRBJ1-6	CASSPGDRGSPLHF
TRBD2	TRBV5-1	TRBJ2-3	CASSLGLAGGPGDTQYF
TRBD1	TRBV9	TRBJ2-7	CASSPSDRGLGEQYF
-	TRBV19	TRBJ1-2	CASSIVASSGGYTF
TRBD1	TRBV15	TRBJ1-2	CATSRPGTDPYGYTF
-	TRBV9	TRBJ1-2	CASSAPQGYGYTF
TRBD1	TRBV6-1	TRBJ1-5	CASSGWGDRGNQPQHF
-	TRBV5-1	TRBJ1-2	CASSLLTDYGYTF
TRBD1	TRBV27	TRBJ2-7	CASSLSGTGGSHEQYF
TRBD1	TRBV10-3	TRBJ2-7	CAISEPGQGAGHEQYF
-	TRBV12-5	TRBJ1-2	CASGLVKRFLEGYTF
-	TRBV5-1	TRBJ2-3	CASSFGWGTDTQYF
TRBD1	TRBV30	TRBJ1-5	CAWSEGPQGAWQPQHF
TRBD1	TRBV18	TRBJ1-2	CASSPFGQGSNGYTF
TRBD2	TRBV9	TRBJ2-1	CASSTSGGALYNEQFF
TRBD2	TRBV19	TRBJ2-1	CASSIGLAGNEQFF
-	TRBV4-2	TRBJ2-1	CASSQESRYEQFF
-	TRBV1	TRBJ2-5	CTSSQVGAGTQYF
-	TRBV2	TRBJ2-2	CASSEQSNTGELFF
-	TRBV19	TRBJ1-2	CASSSRTRDGYTF